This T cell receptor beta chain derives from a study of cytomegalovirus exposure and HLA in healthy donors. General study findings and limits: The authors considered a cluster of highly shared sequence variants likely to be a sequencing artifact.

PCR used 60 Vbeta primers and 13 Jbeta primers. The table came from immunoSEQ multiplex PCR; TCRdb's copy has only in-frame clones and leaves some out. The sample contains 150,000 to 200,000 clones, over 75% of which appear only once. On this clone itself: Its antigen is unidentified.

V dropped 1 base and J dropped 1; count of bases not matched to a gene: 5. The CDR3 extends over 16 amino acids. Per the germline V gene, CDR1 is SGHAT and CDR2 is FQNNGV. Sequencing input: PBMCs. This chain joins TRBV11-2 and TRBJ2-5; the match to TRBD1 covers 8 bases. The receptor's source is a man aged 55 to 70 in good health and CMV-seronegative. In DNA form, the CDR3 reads TGTGCCAGCAGCTTAGGTAACAGGGGGTTCCAAGAGACCCAGTACTTC. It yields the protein CASSLGNRGFQETQYF.